This T cell receptor beta chain is drawn from a study of OX40 agonist ivuxolimab in advanced cancers. TCRdb's copy holds only in-frame clones and misses some; the assay was immunoSEQ multiplex PCR. The profile shows about 73,000 clones, 85% to 90% of them singletons. The V segment lost 5 bases and the J segment 6 bases; nucleotides outside the gene matches: 9. The CDR3 consists of 15 residues. The germline CDR1 and CDR2 sequences are SGHNT and YENEEA. The TCR comes from an adult with an advanced solid tumor such as melanoma, head and neck, liver or kidney cancer. V is TRBV11-3 and J is TRBJ2-7; 11 bases fit TRBD2. The specimen comprised CD4+ or CD8+ T cells sorted from blood, sampled in a trial of the OX40 agonist ivuxolimab. This CDR3 is CASSGRLAGSGEQYF. CDR3 bases: TGTGCCAGCAGCGGAAGACTAGCGGGATCGGGCGAGCAGTACTTC.